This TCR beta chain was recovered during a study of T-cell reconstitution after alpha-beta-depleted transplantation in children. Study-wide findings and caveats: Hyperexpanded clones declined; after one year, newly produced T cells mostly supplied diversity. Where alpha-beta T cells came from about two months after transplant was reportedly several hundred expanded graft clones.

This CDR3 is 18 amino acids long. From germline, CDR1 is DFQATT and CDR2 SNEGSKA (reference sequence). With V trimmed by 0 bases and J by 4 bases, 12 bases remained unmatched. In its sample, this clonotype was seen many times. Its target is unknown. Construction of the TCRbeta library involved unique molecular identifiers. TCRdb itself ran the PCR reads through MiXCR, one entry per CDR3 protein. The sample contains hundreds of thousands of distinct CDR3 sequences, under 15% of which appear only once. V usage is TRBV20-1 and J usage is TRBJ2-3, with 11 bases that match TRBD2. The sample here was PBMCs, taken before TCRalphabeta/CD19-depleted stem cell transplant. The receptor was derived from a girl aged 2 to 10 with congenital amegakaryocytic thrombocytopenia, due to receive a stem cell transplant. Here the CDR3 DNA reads TGCAGTGCTAGAGATCTTAGCGGGAGGGTTCGTGTCTCAGATACGCAGTATTTT. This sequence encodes CSARDLSGRVRVSDTQYF.